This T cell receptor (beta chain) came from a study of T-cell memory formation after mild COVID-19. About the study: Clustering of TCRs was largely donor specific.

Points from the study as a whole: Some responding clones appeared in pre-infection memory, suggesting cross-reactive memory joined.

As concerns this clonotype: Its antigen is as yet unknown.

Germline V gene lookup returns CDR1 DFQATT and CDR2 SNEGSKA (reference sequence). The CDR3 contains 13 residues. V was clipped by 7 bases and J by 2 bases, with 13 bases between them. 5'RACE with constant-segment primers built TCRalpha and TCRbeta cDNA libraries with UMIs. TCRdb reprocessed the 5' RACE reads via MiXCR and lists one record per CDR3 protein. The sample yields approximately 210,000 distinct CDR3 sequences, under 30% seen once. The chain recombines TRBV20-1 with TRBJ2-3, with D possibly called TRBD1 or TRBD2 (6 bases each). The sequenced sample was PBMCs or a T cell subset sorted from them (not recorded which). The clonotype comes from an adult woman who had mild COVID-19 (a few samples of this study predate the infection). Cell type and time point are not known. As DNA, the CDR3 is TGCAGTGTTTCCGGGGGCTTCACAGATACGCAGTATTTT. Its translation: CSVSGGFTDTQYF.